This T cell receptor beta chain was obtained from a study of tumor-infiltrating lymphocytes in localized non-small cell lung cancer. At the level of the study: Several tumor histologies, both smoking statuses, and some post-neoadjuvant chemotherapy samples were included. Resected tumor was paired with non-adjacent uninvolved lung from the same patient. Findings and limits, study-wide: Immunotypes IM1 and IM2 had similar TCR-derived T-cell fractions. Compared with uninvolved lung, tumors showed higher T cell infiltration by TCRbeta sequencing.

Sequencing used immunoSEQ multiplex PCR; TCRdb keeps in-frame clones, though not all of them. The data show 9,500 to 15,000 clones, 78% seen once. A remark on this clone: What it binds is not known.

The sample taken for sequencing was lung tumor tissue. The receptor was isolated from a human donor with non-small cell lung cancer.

The CDR3 nucleotides are TGTGCCAGCAGTTCGAGGACGGAGAATTCACCCCTCCACTTT. Amino acid sequence: CASSSRTENSPLHF. The chain has TRBV6-5 and TRBJ1-6; no firm D call. The CDR3 spans 14 residues. V lost 4 bases to trimming and J lost 7 bases, with 11 bases between them. Germline V CDR1 and CDR2: MNHEY, SVGAGI.